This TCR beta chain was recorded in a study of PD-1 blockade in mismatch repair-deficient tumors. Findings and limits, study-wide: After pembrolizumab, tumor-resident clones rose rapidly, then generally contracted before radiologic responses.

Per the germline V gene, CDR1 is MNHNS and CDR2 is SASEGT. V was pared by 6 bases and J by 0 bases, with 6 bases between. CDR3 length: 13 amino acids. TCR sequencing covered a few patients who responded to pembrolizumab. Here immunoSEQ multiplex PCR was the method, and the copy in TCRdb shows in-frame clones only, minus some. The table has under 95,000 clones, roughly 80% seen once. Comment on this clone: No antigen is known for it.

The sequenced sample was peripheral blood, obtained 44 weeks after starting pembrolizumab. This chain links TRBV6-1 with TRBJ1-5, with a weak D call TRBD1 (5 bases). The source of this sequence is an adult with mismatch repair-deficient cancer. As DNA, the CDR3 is TGTGCCAGCAGGGGGGATAGCAATCAGCCCCAGCATTTT. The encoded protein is CASRGDSNQPQHF.